These 31 T cell receptor beta chains came from one sample sequenced in a study of shared clonotypes between healthy human individuals. Method: immunoSEQ multiplex PCR; TCRdb's copy keeps in-frame clones and lacks some. The table has hundreds of thousands of clones, around 74% seen once; the top ten hold 1.5% to 2%. Sequences were obtained from memory CD4+ T cells sorted from blood. Subset denoted: CD45RA-negative fraction. These receptors all come from a woman aged 25-40 years in good health.

V and J are TRBV28 and TRBJ1-2; D is ambiguous. Trimming pared 5 bases from V and 0 bases from J, leaving 13 bases between. CDR1 MDHEN and CDR2 SYDVKM come from the germline V gene. The CDR3 is 15 residues long. DNA for the CDR3: TGTGCCAGCAGTCGCTCGGGCCCTTCTAACTATGGCTACACCTTC. Amino acid sequence: CASSRSGPSNYGYTF.

The rearrangement joins TRBV6-5 to TRBJ2-7, with 7 bases fitting TRBD2. Germline V gives CDR1 MNHEY, CDR2 SVGAGI. With V trimmed by 8 bases and J by 2 bases, 6 bases remained unmatched. This CDR3 spans 13 amino acids. The CDR3 spells CASFRDYPYEQYF. The CDR3 DNA follows: TGTGCCAGCTTCCGGGACTACCCCTACGAGCAGTACTTC.

This clone was recorded a few times. This chain connects TRBV4-2 to TRBJ1-2; D is unresolved. The CDR3 length is 11 residues. CDR1 LGHNA and CDR2 YNFKEQ come from the germline V gene. The V end lost 6 bases, the J end lost 5 bases, and 7 bases lay between the germline ends. The CDR3 region is CASRGIYGYTF. CDR3 coding DNA: TGTGCCAGCAGAGGGATTTATGGCTACACCTTC.

V is TRBV19 and J is TRBJ1-2; D not resolved. The V end was cut by 4 bases, the J end by 4 bases, with 19 bases between. This CDR3 is built from 16 residues. In germline, CDR1 is LNHDA, CDR2 SQIVND (reference sequence). The CDR3 DNA is TGTGCCAGTAGTAACCCCCCGCCGGGCACTTCCTATGGCTACACCTTC. This codes for CASSNPPPGTSYGYTF.

This chain joins TRBV19 and TRBJ2-7; TRBD1 agrees at 10 bases. CDR3 length: 15 amino acids. The V gene's germline CDR1 is LNHDA and CDR2 SQIVND (reference sequence). J was trimmed by 3 bases and V by 7 bases; bases with no gene match: 9. In DNA, the CDR3 is TGTGCCAGTACCCGAAGCGGACAGGGGGTCTACGAGCAGTACTTC. Its translation is CASTRSGQGVYEQYF.

V and J are TRBV18 and TRBJ2-1, with 8 positions matching TRBD2. V trimming: 7 bases; J trimming: 6 bases; junction bases outside the gene matches: 11. The CDR3 covers 15 residues. Germline CDR1 KGHSH, CDR2 LQKENI. Here the CDR3 DNA reads TGTGCCAGCTTAAAAAGCGGGAGTAACGTCAATGAGCAGTTCTTC. The encoded protein is CASLKSGSNVNEQFF.

The rearrangement links TRBV25-1 to TRBJ2-2, with TRBD2 identical over 10 bases. CDR1 is MGHDK and CDR2 is SYGVNS in the germline V gene. This CDR3 has 15 residues. With 4 bases clipped from V and 5 bases from J, the junction kept 4 bases outside the gene matches. The CDR3 sequence is CASSVAGGGTGELFF. The CDR3 DNA reads TGTGCCAGCAGTGTAGCGGGAGGTGGTACCGGGGAGCTGTTTTTT.

This clone was counted a few times. The chain carries TRBV9 and TRBJ2-5, with a tentative D call TRBD2 (6 bases). The CDR3 is 14 amino acids. Germline values: CDR1 SGDLS, CDR2 YYNGEE. V was pared by 0 bases and J by 5 bases, with 11 bases between. The CDR3 region has the DNA TGTGCCAGCAGCGTAGCTGGGGGGACGGAGACCCAGTACTTC. Translating gives CASSVAGGTETQYF.

This clone was seen a few times. The V and J genes are TRBV19 and TRBJ2-6, with D possibly TRBD1 on 5 matching bases. V gave up 4 bases and J gave up 2 bases, with 9 bases separating them. The CDR3 totals 15 residues. Looked up from germline, CDR1 is LNHDA and CDR2 is SQIVND (reference sequence). The CDR3 sequence is CASSNQGTGANVLTF. CDR3 nucleotides: TGTGCCAGTAGTAACCAGGGCACTGGGGCCAACGTCCTGACTTTC.

This clone has a count of ten or more. The chain carries TRBV5-1 and TRBJ1-2; 7 positions agree with TRBD1. The CDR3 totals 15 residues. Germline V gene data show CDR1 as SGHRS and CDR2 as YFSETQ. The trim removed 2 bases at V and 3 bases at J, leaving 7 bases unmatched. The CDR3 DNA is TGCGCCAGCAGCTTCGGAGACAGGGATTACTATGGCTACACCTTC. This gives the protein CASSFGDRDYYGYTF.

Remarks on this clone: Other DNA sequences from this sample encode an identical CDR3 as well. The J gene is TRBJ2-1, the V gene TRBV28, with 8 bases aligning to TRBD2. This CDR3 spans 14 amino acids. Germline trimming cut 2 bases from V and 4 bases from J; bases unmatched to any gene: 1. Germline lookup yields CDR1 MDHEN and CDR2 SYDVKM. For the CDR3, the DNA is TGTGCCAGCAGTTTAGCGGGAGGATACAATGAGCAGTTCTTC. Translation gives CASSLAGGYNEQFF.

This clone was counted a single time. CDR3: CASRSGQGPGNTIYF. In DNA, the CDR3 is TGTGCCAGCAGGTCCGGACAGGGGCCCGGAAACACCATATATTTT. This chain connects TRBV28 to TRBJ1-3; the match to TRBD1 covers 9 bases. Trimming took 6 bases from V and 4 from J; bases not matched to a gene: 7. CDR1 and CDR2 from the germline V gene are MDHEN and SYDVKM. The CDR3 has 15 residues.

The chain carries TRBV29-1 and TRBJ1-1; 9 nucleotides align to TRBD1. Looked up from germline, CDR1 is SQVTM and CDR2 is ANQGSEA. This CDR3 has 14 residues. With 7 bases clipped from V and 2 bases from J, the junction kept 8 bases outside the gene matches. CDR3 residues: CSAGDRAENTEAFF. CDR3 sequence (DNA): TGCAGCGCGGGGGACAGGGCAGAAAACACTGAAGCTTTCTTT.

This clone was found many times. The genes are TRBV25-1 and TRBJ2-2; TRBD2 might be the D (6 bases). V was trimmed by 5 bases and J by 5 bases, leaving 15 bases between them. This CDR3 contains 15 residues. From germline, CDR1 is MGHDK and CDR2 SYGVNS. CDR3 bases: TGTGCCAGCAGTAATCAGGGTGGGGGGACCGGGGAGCTGTTTTTT. This sequence encodes CASSNQGGGTGELFF.

The chain uses TRBV6-1 and TRBJ1-2; TRBD1 is a possible D gene (5 bases). This CDR3 has 15 amino acids. V dropped 0 bases and J dropped 4 bases, with 12 bases sitting between them. From germline, CDR1 is MNHNS and CDR2 SASEGT. CDR3 sequence reads: CASSEAADTFYGYTF. CDR3 coding DNA: TGTGCCAGCAGTGAAGCGGCGGACACCTTCTATGGCTACACCTTC.

V usage is TRBV19 and J usage is TRBJ1-5; TRBD1 might be the D (6 bases). V shed 6 bases and J shed 0 bases, with 15 bases lying between them. In germline, CDR1 is LNHDA, CDR2 SQIVND (reference sequence). The CDR3 length is 16 residues. The chain's CDR3 is CASRIRDTDSNQPQHF. The CDR3 nucleotides are TGTGCCAGTAGGATCCGGGACACCGATAGCAATCAGCCCCAGCATTTT. Full variable domain (missing parts from reference TRBV19 and TRBJ1-5): DGGITQSPKYLFRKEGQNVTLSCEQNLNHDAMYWYRQDPGQGLRLIYYSQIVNDFQKGDIAEGYSVSREKKESFPLTVTSAQKNPTAFYLCASRIRDTDSNQPQHFGDGTRLSIL.

V gene TRBV9 combines with J gene TRBJ1-3, with a possible D match to TRBD1 (5 bases). V was pared by 3 bases and J by 4 bases, with 11 bases between. Germline V gene sequence: CDR1 SGDLS, CDR2 YYNGEE. The CDR3 spans 14 residues. The chain's CDR3 is CASSGRQHGNTIYF. The DNA for the CDR3 is TGTGCCAGCAGCGGCCGACAGCACGGAAACACCATATATTTT.

CDR3 sequence: CASSRQGANTGELFF. The CDR3 DNA sequence: TGTGCCAGCAGCCGACAGGGGGCGAACACCGGGGAGCTGTTTTTT. The chain is built from TRBV11-2 and TRBJ2-2; 9 nucleotides line up with TRBD1. The germline CDR1 and CDR2 sequences are SGHAT and FQNNGV. This CDR3 contains 15 residues. Germline trimming cut 5 bases from V and 0 bases from J; bases unmatched to any gene: 1.

The CDR3 nucleotides read TGTGCCAGCAGCCCTGGACTAGCGGGAGGGATTTATGAGCAGTTCTTC. It encodes CASSPGLAGGIYEQFF. V gene TRBV7-7 combines with J gene TRBJ2-1; TRBD2 agrees at 15 bases. Germline assignment: CDR1 SSHAT and CDR2 FNYEAQ (reference sequence). The CDR3 runs to 16 residues. The V segment lost 5 bases and the J segment 8 bases; nucleotides outside the gene matches: 7.

J is TRBJ2-1 and V is TRBV18; 7 nucleotides agree with TRBD1. CDR1 KGHSH and CDR2 LQKENI come from the germline V gene. The junction had 1 base not matched to a gene; V was cut back by 3 bases and J by 5 bases. This CDR3 has 13 amino acids. The CDR3 region has the DNA TGTGCCAGCTCACCCGGGACAGACAATGAGCAGTTCTTC. Translation: CASSPGTDNEQFF.

The chain combines TRBV28 with TRBJ1-2; D not resolved. Trimming took off 7 bases at V and 2 bases at J, with 14 bases between the two ends. The germline CDR1 and CDR2 sequences are MDHEN and SYDVKM. The CDR3 has 14 residues. The chain's CDR3 is CASKRGGENYGYTF. DNA for the CDR3: TGTGCCAGCAAACGAGGCGGGGAGAACTATGGCTACACCTTC.

This chain connects TRBV7-9 to TRBJ1-2; D unclear. V lost 5 bases and J 7 bases, leaving 14 bases between the germline ends. CDR1 is SEHNR, CDR2 FQNEAQ, per germline (reference sequence). The CDR3 spans 13 residues. CDR3 loop: CASSPGRESGYTF. The CDR3 DNA reads as TGTGCCAGCAGCCCCGGCCGGGAATCTGGCTACACCTTC.

The chain links TRBV11-2 to TRBJ2-1, with D hard to call. V lost 8 bases and J lost 9, with 14 bases in between. Germline CDR1 and CDR2: SGHAT and FQNNGV. This CDR3 is built from 12 residues. The CDR3, as DNA: TGTGCCAGCGGCCCGCGGAACAGTGAGCAGTTCTTC. It encodes CASGPRNSEQFF.

This sequence joins TRBV27 and TRBJ2-3; no clear D. The ends were cut back, 3 bases at V and 2 bases at J, with 18 bases in the middle. The CDR3 runs 17 residues. The germline CDR1 and CDR2 sequences are MNHEY and SMNVEV (reference sequence). The CDR3 region is CASSFATIGADTDTQYF. The CDR3 nucleotides are TGTGCCAGCAGTTTCGCCACGATCGGCGCCGACACAGATACGCAGTATTTT.

This sequence joins TRBV5-6 and TRBJ1-5, with unresolved D. The V and J ends lost 2 bases and 4 bases respectively, with 10 bases between them. CDR1 is SGHDT, CDR2 YYEEEE, per germline. This CDR3 is built from 14 residues. CDR3 protein: CASSFRRTNQPQHF. In DNA, the CDR3 is TGTGCCAGCAGCTTTAGACGCACGAATCAGCCCCAGCATTTT.

The chain recombines TRBV5-4 with TRBJ1-1; maybe TRBD1 (5 bases). Germline loops: CDR1 SGHNT, CDR2 YYREEE (reference sequence). The CDR3 spans 15 residues. V shed 4 bases and J shed 3 bases, with 16 bases lying between them. The CDR3, as DNA: TGTGCCAGCAGCCGGGAAGGGGAAGAAGACACTGAAGCTTTCTTT. Translating gives CASSREGEEDTEAFF.

In this sample, this clone turned up a few times. The sample carries other DNA sequences with the same CDR3. This chain joins TRBV10-1 and TRBJ2-7; the D gene is possibly TRBD2 (5 bases). Germline V CDR1 and CDR2: WNHNN, SYGVQD (reference sequence). V was trimmed by 0 bases and J by 3 bases, leaving 12 bases between them. The CDR3 length is 15 residues. The CDR3 spells CASSESRGGLYEQYF. For the CDR3, the DNA is TGCGCCAGCAGTGAGTCTCGCGGCGGGCTCTACGAGCAGTACTTC.

The V gene is TRBV2, the J gene TRBJ2-6; 7 bases line up with TRBD1. V dropped 5 bases and J dropped 0; count of bases not matched to a gene: 13. CDR1 SNHLY and CDR2 FYNNEI come from the germline V gene. The CDR3 runs 19 residues. This CDR3 reads CASSLTRGPASSGANVLTF. DNA for the CDR3: TGTGCCAGCAGTCTTACTAGGGGGCCGGCCTCCTCTGGGGCCAACGTCCTGACTTTC.

This clone was counted only a few times. V is TRBV27 and J is TRBJ2-6, with 10 bases that match TRBD2. The germline gives CDR1 MNHEY, CDR2 SMNVEV (reference sequence). The length of the CDR3 is 18 residues. J gave up 0 bases and V 6 bases, and 8 bases lay outside the gene matches. The CDR3 sequence: CASSRSGRGYSGANVLTF. As DNA, the CDR3 is TGTGCCAGCAGCAGAAGCGGGAGGGGTTACTCTGGGGCCAACGTCCTGACTTTC.

This chain connects TRBV29-1 to TRBJ1-1; 7 bases line up with TRBD1. This CDR3 is built from 11 residues. V lost 7 bases and J lost 8; bases outside the gene matches: 7. Germline V gives CDR1 SQVTM, CDR2 ANQGSEA. The CDR3 bases are TGCAGCGCCCCGCAGGGACAGGAAGCTTTCTTT. Translated, it gives CSAPQGQEAFF. Full variable domain (remainder filled in from reference TRBV29-1 and TRBJ1-1): SAVISQKPSRDICQRGTSLTIQCQVDSQVTMMFWYRQQPGQSLTLIATANQGSEATYESGFVIDKFPISRPNLTFSTLTVSNMSPEDSSIYLCSAPQGQEAFFGQGTRLTVV.

The J gene is TRBJ1-4, the V gene TRBV6-1; TRBD1 aligns across 10 bases. This CDR3 comprises 16 residues. The germline V gene has CDR1 MNHNS and CDR2 SASEGT. Germline trimming cut 4 bases from V and 5 bases from J; bases unmatched to any gene: 7. This CDR3 reads CASSGGQGNGNEKLFF. The CDR3 DNA is TGTGCCAGCAGTGGGGGACAGGGGAACGGCAATGAAAAACTGTTTTTT.